Listed below are T cell receptor beta chains from one sample, sequenced in a study of OX40 agonist ivuxolimab in advanced cancers. Clones were sequenced by immunoSEQ multiplex PCR, and TCRdb holds only the in-frame ones, with some missing. Among 20,000 to 25,000 clones, around 80% were seen once, and the ten largest hold around a quarter. Sequences were derived from CD4+ or CD8+ T cells sorted from blood, sampled in a trial of the OX40 agonist ivuxolimab. The receptors were sampled from an adult with an advanced solid tumor such as melanoma, head and neck, liver or kidney cancer. Each CDR3 is given with its conserved first and last residue. D genes are given only for firm matches. Clone size appears in some rows only: once, few, many, or a class for an expanded clone.

TRBV2	TRBJ2-7	14	NA	NA	CASSDPTSSYEQYF	TGTGCCAGCAGTGACCCAACGAGCTCCTACGAGCAGTACTTC
TRBV4-1	TRBJ1-1	16	NA	NA	CASSHPIDGEDTEAFF	TGCGCCAGCAGCCACCCAATCGACGGGGAGGACACTGAAGCTTTCTTT
TRBV2	TRBJ2-7	13	NA	TRBD2	CAIPGLAGSEQYF	TGTGCCATCCCGGGACTAGCGGGAAGCGAGCAGTACTTC
TRBV27	TRBJ2-1	14	NA	TRBD2	CASSLGTTHNEQFF	TGTGCCAGCAGTCTCGGGACTACACACAATGAGCAGTTCTTC
TRBV6-5	TRBJ2-5	14	NA	TRBD1	CASSYSTGGETQYF	TGTGCCAGCAGTTACTCTACAGGGGGCGAGACCCAGTACTTC
TRBV19	TRBJ1-2	16	NA	NA	CASSIVSSQPRYGYTF	TGTGCCAGTAGTATAGTGAGCAGCCAACCTCGCTATGGCTACACCTTC
TRBV28	TRBJ2-7	15	once	TRBD2	CASSLGTSGKYEQYF	TGTGCCAGCAGTTTAGGGACTAGCGGAAAATACGAGCAGTACTTC
TRBV19	TRBJ1-2	17	NA	NA	CASSIGPGTVPNYGYTF	TGTGCCAGTAGTATAGGCCCTGGGACCGTACCAAACTATGGCTACACCTTC
TRBV5-1	TRBJ2-5	9	once	NA	CASRETQYF	TGCGCCAGCAGGGAGACCCAGTACTTC
TRBV28	TRBJ1-1	11	NA	NA	CASSPSTEAFF	TGTGCCAGCAGCCCGAGCACTGAAGCTTTCTTT
TRBV9	TRBJ1-2	16	few	NA	CASSARQSPGGYGYTF	TGTGCCAGCAGCGCTCGACAGTCCCCCGGGGGCTATGGCTACACCTTC
TRBV11-2	TRBJ2-7	14	NA	NA	CASTPLEGSTEQYF	TGTGCCAGCACCCCACTGGAGGGATCAACCGAGCAGTACTTC
TRBV5-5	TRBJ1-1	12	NA	NA	CASSAREDEAFF	TGTGCCAGCAGCGCCAGGGAGGATGAAGCTTTCTTT
TRBV10-3	TRBJ2-3	15	medium-sized	TRBD2	CAISETAGGPHTQYF	TGTGCCATCAGTGAGACAGCGGGGGGGCCACATACGCAGTATTTT
TRBV2	TRBJ2-1	16	NA	TRBD1	CASSSPGQGASNEQFF	TGTGCCAGCAGTTCTCCGGGACAGGGGGCGAGTAATGAGCAGTTCTTC
TRBV29-1	TRBJ2-2	13	NA	NA	CSVGRQGNGELFF	TGCAGCGTTGGACGCCAGGGCAACGGGGAGCTGTTTTTT
TRBV9	TRBJ2-1	15	NA	TRBD2	CASSVPEGAGGEQFF	TGTGCCAGCAGCGTCCCCGAAGGGGCGGGGGGTGAGCAGTTCTTC
TRBV10-2	TRBJ2-7	14	NA	NA	CASSLSPVSYEQYF	TGCGCCAGCAGTTTGAGCCCCGTCTCCTACGAGCAGTACTTC
TRBV27	TRBJ2-7	13	NA	TRBD1	CASSRDRVNEQYF	TGTGCCAGCAGCCGGGACAGGGTTAACGAGCAGTACTTC
TRBV4-1	TRBJ2-7	14	NA	NA	CASSPPRGFTPQNF	TGCGCCAGCAGCCCCCCCCGGGGGTTCACCCCCCAAAACTTC
TRBV5-1	TRBJ2-1	17	NA	TRBD2	CASSLDPTSGRLDEQFF	TGCGCCAGCAGCTTGGACCCAACTAGCGGGAGGTTGGATGAGCAGTTCTTC
TRBV6-6	TRBJ1-2	14	NA	TRBD1	CASNTQGGGYGYTF	TGTGCCAGCAATACGCAGGGGGGAGGCTATGGCTACACCTTC
TRBV5-1	TRBJ2-2	12	NA	NA	CASGGGPGELFF	TGCGCCAGCGGTGGGGGGCCCGGGGAGCTGTTTTTT
TRBV14	TRBJ2-1	16	NA	NA	CASSQDRDVPLWEQFF	TGTGCCAGCAGCCAAGATCGGGACGTACCTCTCTGGGAGCAGTTCTTC
TRBV27	TRBJ2-3	14	NA	NA	CASSPRGIGDTQYF	TGTGCCAGCAGTCCCCGCGGTATAGGGGATACGCAGTATTTT
TRBV28	TRBJ2-2	14	NA	NA	CATELGGDTGELFF	TGTGCCACCGAGTTGGGCGGAGACACCGGGGAGCTGTTTTTT
TRBV4-3	TRBJ2-1	15	few	TRBD2	CASSQVTGGYNEQFF	TGCGCCAGCAGCCAAGTAACGGGGGGGTACAATGAGCAGTTCTTC
TRBV27	TRBJ1-2	14	medium-sized	NA	CASSLSTGFGGYTF	TGTGCCAGCAGTTTATCCACGGGATTTGGAGGCTACACCTTC
TRBV27	TRBJ2-1	16	NA	TRBD2	CASSLRSGTSSNEQFF	TGTGCCAGCAGTTTAAGGTCCGGGACTAGCAGCAATGAGCAGTTCTTC
TRBV6-5	TRBJ1-5	14	NA	NA	CASSPDSENQPQHF	TGTGCCAGCAGCCCGGACAGCGAAAATCAGCCCCAGCATTTT
TRBV7-9	TRBJ2-5	13	once	TRBD1	CASSSQGMETQYF	TGTGCCAGCAGCTCACAGGGGATGGAGACCCAGTACTTC
TRBV4-1	TRBJ1-5	15	NA	TRBD1	CASSLRGENNQPQHF	TGCGCCAGCAGTCTCAGGGGGGAAAACAATCAGCCCCAGCATTTT